The rows below give T cell receptor beta chains drawn from one sample of a study of cytomegalovirus exposure and HLA in healthy donors. Generated by immunoSEQ multiplex PCR, the TCRdb table keeps only in-frame clones and is missing some. The sample holds about 170,000 clones; 75% to 90% are singletons and the top ten take 1%. Material for sequencing was PBMCs. Source of these receptors: a boy aged 2 to 9 in good health and CMV-seronegative. Both conserved end residues are part of each CDR3. A D gene is named only where the DNA matches it firmly. Only part of the rows carry a size: once, few, many, or a class if the clone is expanded.

j_gene | v_gene | d_gene | abundance | CDR3aa | CDR3nt
TRBJ2-1 | TRBV4-1 | . | . | CASSQGPDRSSYNEQFF | TGCGCCAGCAGCCAAGGTCCCGACAGGAGCTCCTACAATGAGCAGTTCTTC
TRBJ2-7 | TRBV4-1 | . | . | CASSQEPSYEQYF | TGCGCCAGCAGCCAAGAACCCTCCTACGAGCAGTACTTC
TRBJ2-2 | TRBV7-2 | . | few | CASSLAPWELFF | TGTGCCAGCAGCTTAGCCCCTTGGGAGCTGTTTTTT
TRBJ2-2 | TRBV2 | TRBD2 | . | CASTKYGGITGELFF | TGTGCCAGCACCAAATACGGGGGGATTACCGGGGAGCTGTTTTTT
TRBJ2-7 | TRBV20-1 | . | . | CSVTRGGEQYF | TGCAGTGTCACTAGGGGAGGCGAGCAGTACTTC
TRBJ2-5 | TRBV5-5 | . | few | CASSSAGSRETQYF | TGTGCCAGCAGCTCGGCGGGGTCTCGGGAGACCCAGTACTTC
TRBJ2-3 | TRBV5-8 | TRBD1 | . | CASSSGQADTQYF | TGTGCCAGCAGCTCTGGACAGGCAGATACGCAGTATTTT
TRBJ1-2 | TRBV19 | TRBD1 | . | CASSFLQGINYGYTF | TGTGCCAGTAGTTTCCTACAGGGGATTAACTATGGCTACACCTTC
TRBJ1-6 | TRBV5-6 | TRBD1 | . | CASSWWTGPNSPLHF | TGTGCCAGCAGCTGGTGGACAGGTCCTAATTCACCCCTCCACTTT
TRBJ2-5 | TRBV6-5 | . | . | CASSYFQSGQETQYF | TGTGCCAGCAGTTACTTCCAGTCTGGCCAAGAGACCCAGTACTTC
TRBJ1-6 | TRBV9 | . | . | CASSPRLEGSPLHF | TGTGCCAGCAGCCCACGCCTTGAGGGTTCACCCCTCCACTTT
TRBJ1-2 | TRBV7-9 | TRBD1 | . | CASSRAPDVTGGGYTF | TGTGCCAGCAGCCGAGCTCCAGATGTGACAGGGGGTGGCTACACCTTC
TRBJ1-1 | TRBV6-1 | . | . | CASSGPGGRDTEAFF | TGTGCCAGCAGTGGTCCGGGGGGACGGGACACTGAAGCTTTCTTT
TRBJ2-2 | TRBV30 | . | once | CAWSLGGELFF | TGTGCCTGGAGCCTAGGCGGGGAGCTGTTTTTT
TRBJ1-6 | TRBV5-4 | TRBD1 | . | CASSLAGTVNSPLHF | TGTGCCAGCAGCTTGGCCGGGACAGTCAATTCACCCCTCCACTTT
TRBJ1-1 | TRBV5-1 | . | . | CASSLESESTEAFF | TGCGCCAGCAGCTTGGAATCGGAGTCCACTGAAGCTTTCTTT
TRBJ1-3 | TRBV9 | TRBD1 | . | CASCRGNAGNTIYF | TGTGCCAGTTGCAGGGGGAACGCTGGAAACACCATATATTTT
TRBJ2-3 | TRBV21-1 | . | few | CASSYTQVPGQASTDTQYF | TGTGCCAGCAGTTATACCCAGGTCCCGGGACAGGCTTCCACAGATACGCAGTATTTT
TRBJ2-1 | TRBV9 | . | . | CASPEGDAVGNEQFF | TGTGCCAGCCCCGAGGGGGACGCAGTGGGCAATGAGCAGTTCTTC
TRBJ2-5 | TRBV5-4 | TRBD2 | . | CASSLPGGPETQYF | TGTGCCAGCAGCTTGCCGGGAGGACCGGAGACCCAGTACTTC
TRBJ2-5 | TRBV27 | . | . | CASSLQGQETQYF | TGTGCCAGCAGTCTACAGGGCCAAGAGACCCAGTACTTC
TRBJ2-3 | TRBV6-1 | TRBD2 | . | CASSALAGGSDLPTDTQYF | TGTGCCAGCAGTGCTTTGGCGGGGGGCTCTGATTTACCCACAGATACGCAGTATTTT
TRBJ2-5 | TRBV6-5 | . | . | CASTPGTPETQYF | TGTGCCAGCACCCCCGGGACACCCGAGACCCAGTACTTC
TRBJ1-1 | TRBV6-1 | . | once | CASSAKTGNTEAFF | TGTGCCAGCAGCGCCAAAACGGGGAACACTGAAGCTTTCTTT
TRBJ2-6 | TRBV5-1 | . | . | CASSLRGEERQTNVLTF | TGCGCCAGCAGCTTGCGAGGGGAGGAGCGTCAGACCAACGTCCTGACTTTC
TRBJ2-7 | TRBV29-1 | TRBD1 | . | CSVGDRGYEQYF | TGCAGCGTTGGAGACAGGGGGTACGAGCAGTACTTC
TRBJ2-2 | TRBV7-9 | TRBD1 | once | CASSGTVPGELFF | TGTGCCAGCAGCGGGACAGTCCCCGGGGAGCTGTTTTTT
TRBJ2-7 | TRBV7-9 | . | . | CASSAPAAYEQYF | TGTGCCAGCAGCGCACCAGCGGCCTACGAGCAGTACTTC
TRBJ2-5 | TRBV7-8 | . | . | CASSSLAIVVRAQYF | TGTGCCAGCAGCTCCCTAGCGATTGTAGTCAGGGCCCAGTACTTC